These T cell receptor beta chains were read from a single sample in a study of T cell responses to AZD1222 COVID-19 vaccine. Measured with immunoSEQ multiplex PCR; TCRdb has only the in-frame clones, and not every one. The sample lists about 190,000 clones; approximately 91% were seen once. The sequences come from peripheral blood, collected on day 0 of AZD1222 vaccination. The receptor set was obtained from an adult in good health. Both conserved end residues are part of each CDR3. Each record gives: V gene, D gene, clone size, J gene, CDR3 protein, CDR3 DNA. A D gene is named only where the DNA matches it firmly. Part of the rows lack a size; the others show once, few, many or a class for expanded clones.

V gene: TRBV6-1
D gene: .
clone size: .
J gene: TRBJ1-4
CDR3 protein: CASSEALLSEKLFF
CDR3 DNA: TGTGCCAGCAGTGAAGCGCTTCTAAGCGAAAAACTGTTTTTT

V gene: TRBV28
D gene: TRBD1
clone size: .
J gene: TRBJ1-4
CDR3 protein: CASSLEGTGQTVGSNEKLFF
CDR3 DNA: TGTGCCAGCAGTTTAGAGGGGACAGGGCAAACCGTTGGGAGTAATGAAAAACTGTTTTTT

V gene: TRBV15
D gene: .
clone size: .
J gene: TRBJ1-3
CDR3 protein: CATSRGGGPSGNTIYF
CDR3 DNA: TGTGCCACCAGCAGAGGGGGCGGGCCCTCTGGAAACACCATATATTTT

V gene: TRBV14
D gene: .
clone size: once
J gene: TRBJ1-2
CDR3 protein: CASSQDRDYGYTF
CDR3 DNA: TGTGCCAGCAGCCAAGACAGAGACTATGGCTACACCTTC

V gene: TRBV19
D gene: TRBD2
clone size: once
J gene: TRBJ2-7
CDR3 protein: CASSIAGAGFEQYF
CDR3 DNA: TGTGCCAGTAGTATTGCGGGAGCGGGCTTCGAGCAGTACTTC

V gene: TRBV28
D gene: .
clone size: .
J gene: TRBJ2-3
CDR3 protein: CASTRAEPESDTQYF
CDR3 DNA: TGTGCCAGCACGCGGGCAGAGCCCGAATCCGATACGCAGTATTTT

V gene: TRBV6-6
D gene: .
clone size: .
J gene: TRBJ2-5
CDR3 protein: CASRAQETQYF
CDR3 DNA: TGTGCCAGCAGGGCCCAAGAGACCCAGTACTTC

V gene: TRBV1
D gene: .
clone size: .
J gene: TRBJ2-3
CDR3 protein: CTSSQVGGSTDTQYF
CDR3 DNA: TGCACCAGCAGCCAAGTGGGCGGAAGCACAGATACGCAGTATTTT

V gene: TRBV28
D gene: .
clone size: .
J gene: TRBJ1-2
CDR3 protein: CASSFSDSYGYTF
CDR3 DNA: TGTGCCAGCAGTTTCTCGGACTCCTATGGCTACACCTTC

V gene: TRBV5-1
D gene: .
clone size: .
J gene: TRBJ1-1
CDR3 protein: CASSLEFPREAFF
CDR3 DNA: TGCGCCAGCAGCTTGGAGTTTCCCCGTGAAGCTTTCTTT

V gene: TRBV21-1
D gene: .
clone size: .
J gene: TRBJ2-1
CDR3 protein: CARKGVAAINEQFF
CDR3 DNA: TGTGCCAGGAAGGGGGTGGCGGCCATCAATGAGCAGTTCTTC

V gene: TRBV7-9
D gene: .
clone size: .
J gene: TRBJ1-2
CDR3 protein: CASSLGPGGTTRGYTF
CDR3 DNA: TGTGCCAGCAGCTTAGGCCCCGGGGGGACTACTCGGGGCTACACCTTC

V gene: TRBV18
D gene: .
clone size: .
J gene: TRBJ1-4
CDR3 protein: CASSPSWTATNEKLFF
CDR3 DNA: TGTGCCAGCTCACCGTCTTGGACGGCAACTAATGAAAAACTGTTTTTT

V gene: TRBV13
D gene: TRBD1
clone size: .
J gene: TRBJ2-7
CDR3 protein: CASSLRGDRAYEQYF
CDR3 DNA: TGTGCCAGCAGCCTGAGGGGGGACAGGGCCTACGAGCAGTACTTC

V gene: TRBV7-9
D gene: .
clone size: .
J gene: TRBJ2-4
CDR3 protein: CASSLSGVAKNIQYF
CDR3 DNA: TGTGCCAGCAGCTTAAGCGGTGTAGCCAAAAACATTCAGTACTTC

V gene: TRBV3-1/TRBV3-2
D gene: TRBD1
clone size: few
J gene: TRBJ1-2
CDR3 protein: CASSPTGTGGDGYTF
CDR3 DNA: TGTGCCAGCAGCCCCACCGGGACAGGGGGAGATGGCTACACCTTC

V gene: TRBV11-2
D gene: TRBD2
clone size: .
J gene: TRBJ2-7
CDR3 protein: CASSFGTSGFYEQYF
CDR3 DNA: TGTGCCAGCAGCTTCGGGACTAGCGGATTCTACGAGCAGTACTTC

V gene: TRBV11-2
D gene: .
clone size: .
J gene: TRBJ2-7
CDR3 protein: CASSPSNSYEQYF
CDR3 DNA: TGTGCCAGCAGCCCGAGCAACTCCTACGAGCAGTACTTC

V gene: TRBV28
D gene: .
clone size: .
J gene: TRBJ2-2
CDR3 protein: CASSSITMQRVRTGELFF
CDR3 DNA: TGTGCCAGCAGTTCCATAACGATGCAGCGGGTTCGCACCGGGGAGCTGTTTTTT

V gene: TRBV9
D gene: TRBD1
clone size: .
J gene: TRBJ1-2
CDR3 protein: CASSGGGHYGYTF
CDR3 DNA: TGTGCCAGCAGCGGAGGGGGCCACTATGGCTACACCTTC

V gene: TRBV5-6
D gene: .
clone size: once
J gene: TRBJ2-7
CDR3 protein: CASSFGEPYEQYF
CDR3 DNA: TGTGCCAGCAGCTTTGGGGAACCCTACGAGCAGTACTTC

V gene: TRBV5-4
D gene: TRBD1
clone size: .
J gene: TRBJ1-1
CDR3 protein: CASSWDSSEAFF
CDR3 DNA: TGTGCCAGCAGCTGGGACAGCAGTGAAGCTTTCTTT

V gene: TRBV27
D gene: .
clone size: few
J gene: TRBJ1-5
CDR3 protein: CASSLRQGNQPQHF
CDR3 DNA: TGTGCCAGCAGTTTACGCCAGGGCAATCAGCCCCAGCATTTT

V gene: TRBV5-1
D gene: TRBD2
clone size: .
J gene: TRBJ2-7
CDR3 protein: CASSPGLAGANEQYF
CDR3 DNA: TGCGCCAGCAGCCCCGGACTAGCGGGAGCTAACGAGCAGTACTTC

V gene: TRBV5-1
D gene: TRBD1
clone size: .
J gene: TRBJ1-1
CDR3 protein: CASSPSGGAWLNTEAFF
CDR3 DNA: TGCGCCAGCAGCCCCTCAGGGGGCGCGTGGCTGAACACTGAAGCTTTCTTT

V gene: TRBV7-9
D gene: .
clone size: .
J gene: TRBJ1-1
CDR3 protein: CASSGGNTEAFF
CDR3 DNA: TGTGCCAGCAGCGGCGGGAACACTGAAGCTTTCTTT

V gene: TRBV6-2/TRBV6-3
D gene: .
clone size: .
J gene: TRBJ2-5
CDR3 protein: CASSRGASWGQETQYF
CDR3 DNA: TGTGCCAGCAGCCGGGGGGCTTCATGGGGCCAAGAGACCCAGTACTTC

V gene: TRBV18
D gene: .
clone size: .
J gene: TRBJ2-7
CDR3 protein: CASSPRGALYEQYF
CDR3 DNA: TGTGCCAGCTCACCGAGGGGTGCCCTCTACGAGCAGTACTTC

V gene: TRBV4-2
D gene: .
clone size: .
J gene: TRBJ2-6
CDR3 protein: CASSNRQVAGANVLTF
CDR3 DNA: TGTGCCAGCAGCAACCGACAGGTCGCTGGGGCCAACGTCCTGACTTTC

V gene: TRBV10-3
D gene: .
clone size: .
J gene: TRBJ1-2
CDR3 protein: CAISESAGYGYTF
CDR3 DNA: TGTGCCATCAGTGAGTCGGCCGGCTATGGCTACACCTTC

V gene: TRBV2
D gene: TRBD1
clone size: .
J gene: TRBJ2-3
CDR3 protein: CASSEQGGTDTQYF
CDR3 DNA: TGTGCCAGCAGTGAGCAGGGGGGCACAGATACGCAGTATTTT

V gene: TRBV19
D gene: .
clone size: .
J gene: TRBJ2-7
CDR3 protein: CASSTRPGVVYEQYF
CDR3 DNA: TGTGCCAGTAGTACGCGACCAGGCGTCGTGTACGAGCAGTACTTC

V gene: TRBV6-4
D gene: .
clone size: once
J gene: TRBJ2-1
CDR3 protein: CASSEWQRRTPHNEQFF
CDR3 DNA: TGTGCCAGCAGTGAGTGGCAGCGGCGGACTCCCCACAATGAGCAGTTCTTC

V gene: TRBV4-3
D gene: .
clone size: .
J gene: TRBJ1-1
CDR3 protein: CASSQVGGSNTEAFF
CDR3 DNA: TGCGCCAGCAGCCAAGTTGGGGGCAGTAACACTGAAGCTTTCTTT

V gene: TRBV3-1/TRBV3-2
D gene: .
clone size: .
J gene: TRBJ2-2
CDR3 protein: CASSQEPREPPGELFF
CDR3 DNA: TGTGCCAGCAGCCAAGAACCACGCGAACCCCCCGGGGAGCTGTTTTTT

V gene: TRBV10-2
D gene: .
clone size: .
J gene: TRBJ2-3
CDR3 protein: CASSQIADTQYF
CDR3 DNA: TGCGCCAGCAGTCAAATAGCGGATACGCAGTATTTT

V gene: TRBV19
D gene: .
clone size: .
J gene: TRBJ1-4
CDR3 protein: CATATDNEKLFF
CDR3 DNA: TGTGCCACGGCAACAGACAATGAAAAACTGTTTTTT

V gene: TRBV24-1
D gene: .
clone size: .
J gene: TRBJ1-2
CDR3 protein: CATSDRTVPYGYTF
CDR3 DNA: TGTGCCACCAGTGACAGGACTGTACCCTATGGCTACACCTTC

V gene: TRBV24-1
D gene: TRBD1
clone size: .
J gene: TRBJ1-6
CDR3 protein: CATQAGTGGDSPLHF
CDR3 DNA: TGTGCCACCCAAGCTGGGACAGGGGGAGATTCACCCCTCCACTTT

V gene: TRBV7-8
D gene: .
clone size: .
J gene: TRBJ2-1
CDR3 protein: CASSARQGLNEQFF
CDR3 DNA: TGTGCCAGCAGCGCGCGACAAGGGCTCAATGAGCAGTTCTTC

V gene: TRBV11-2
D gene: TRBD1
clone size: .
J gene: TRBJ2-7
CDR3 protein: CASSIGGDRGYYEQYF
CDR3 DNA: TGTGCCAGCAGCATCGGAGGGGACAGGGGTTATTACGAGCAGTACTTC

V gene: TRBV19
D gene: .
clone size: .
J gene: TRBJ2-6
CDR3 protein: CASGGQSSGANVLTF
CDR3 DNA: TGTGCCAGTGGGGGGCAGAGCTCTGGGGCCAACGTCCTGACTTTC

V gene: TRBV18
D gene: .
clone size: .
J gene: TRBJ1-1
CDR3 protein: CASSPSQVEAFF
CDR3 DNA: TGTGCCAGCTCACCCTCACAGGTCGAAGCTTTCTTT

V gene: TRBV10-2
D gene: .
clone size: once
J gene: TRBJ2-7
CDR3 protein: CASSEGYEQYF
CDR3 DNA: TGCGCCAGCAGTGAGGGTTACGAGCAGTACTTC